One sample yielded the 7 T cell receptor beta chains listed below, sequenced in a study of fetal regulatory T cell absence and autoimmunity. The protocol was immunoSEQ multiplex PCR, while the TCRdb copy is restricted to in-frame clones and leaves out a portion. The sample yields about 95,000 clones, roughly 78% seen once. Sequenced sample: pancreas tissue. The origin of the receptors is a male donor with IPEX syndrome.

The rearrangement uses TRBV5-4 and TRBJ2-7; maybe TRBD1 (6 bases). The V and J ends lost 3 bases and 5 bases respectively, with 9 bases between them. Germline V gives CDR1 SGHNT, CDR2 YYREEE (reference sequence). There are 12 residues in the CDR3. The CDR3 DNA is TGTGCCAGCAGCTGGGACAACCACGAGCAGTACTTC. This codes for CASSWDNHEQYF.

As DNA, the CDR3 is TGTGCCAGCAGTTCAGGGCTAGCGCCTGAGCAGTTCTTC. Residues: CASSSGLAPEQFF. This chain joins TRBV6-5 and TRBJ2-1, with D possibly being TRBD2 (6 bases). Germline V gene data show CDR1 as MNHEY and CDR2 as SVGAGI. The CDR3 is made up of 13 amino acids. Between the trimmed V and J ends, which lost 4 bases and 9 bases, there was a span of 13 bases.

The CDR3 loop is CASSQDLSLGSTDTQYF. The CDR3 DNA follows: TGTGCCAGCAGCCAAGATCTGAGCCTAGGGAGTACAGATACGCAGTATTTT. The V and J genes are TRBV14 and TRBJ2-3; TRBD2 is a possible D gene (5 bases). The germline V and J ends were trimmed by 0 bases and 3 bases, with 16 bases remaining between them. This CDR3 has 17 residues. CDR1 and CDR2 (germline): SGHDN, FVKESK.

This clone was counted between two and nine times. The chain joins TRBV5-8 to TRBJ1-5; TRBD1 matches 9 bases. V lost 0 bases, J lost 0 bases, and 4 bases stayed unmatched. The length of the CDR3 is 17 residues. Germline V CDR1 and CDR2: SGHTS, YDEGEE. CDR3 region: CASSLGQGVYSNQPQHF. In DNA, the CDR3 is TGTGCCAGCAGCTTGGGACAGGGGGTATATAGCAATCAGCCCCAGCATTTT.

The chain combines TRBV27 with TRBJ1-2; TRBD1 matches 10 bases. CDR1 and CDR2 from the germline V gene are MNHEY and SMNVEV (reference sequence). The CDR3 extends over 14 amino acids. V was clipped by 7 bases and J by 4 bases; unmatched bases: 6. CDR3 protein: CASTPGQGSYGYTF. The CDR3 DNA sequence: TGTGCCAGCACCCCGGGACAGGGGAGCTATGGCTACACCTTC.

The V call is TRBV11-2, the J call TRBJ2-1, with D possibly being TRBD1 or TRBD2 (6 bases each). The CDR3 length is 14 residues. The V end was cut by 6 bases, the J end by 6 bases, with 15 bases between. Germline lookup yields CDR1 SGHAT and CDR2 FQNNGV. The CDR3 bases are TGTGCCAGCAGAGGGGGGACTTCCCGCAATGAGCAGTTCTTC. Translating it yields CASRGGTSRNEQFF.

The gene calls are TRBV5-1 and TRBJ2-2, with D possibly being TRBD2 (6 bases). Trimming cost V 3 bases and J 7 bases, with 13 bases left between them. The germline CDR1 and CDR2 sequences are SGHRS and YFSETQ. The CDR3 covers 14 residues. The chain's CDR3 is CASSSGLADGELFF. As DNA, the CDR3 is TGCGCCAGCAGCTCGGGACTCGCTGACGGGGAGCTGTTTTTT. The full variable domain, completed using reference TRBV5-1 and TRBJ2-2, is KAGVTQTPRYLIKTRGQQVTLSCSPISGHRSVSWYQQTPGQGLQFLFEYFSETQRNKGNFPGRFSGRQFSNSRSEMNVSTLELGDSALYLCASSSGLADGELFFGEGSRLTVL.